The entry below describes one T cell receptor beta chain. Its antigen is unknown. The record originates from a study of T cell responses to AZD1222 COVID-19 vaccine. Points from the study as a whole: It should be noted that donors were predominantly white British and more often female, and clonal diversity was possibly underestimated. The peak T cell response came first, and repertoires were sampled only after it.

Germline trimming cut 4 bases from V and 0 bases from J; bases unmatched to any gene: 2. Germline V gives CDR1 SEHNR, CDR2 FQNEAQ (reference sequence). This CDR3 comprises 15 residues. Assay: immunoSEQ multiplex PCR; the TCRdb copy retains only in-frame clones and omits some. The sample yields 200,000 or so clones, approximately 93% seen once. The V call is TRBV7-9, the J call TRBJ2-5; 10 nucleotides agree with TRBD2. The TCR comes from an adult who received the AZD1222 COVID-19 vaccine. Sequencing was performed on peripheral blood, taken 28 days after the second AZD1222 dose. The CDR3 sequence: CASSSTSGYQETQYF. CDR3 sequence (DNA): TGTGCCAGCAGCTCGACTAGCGGGTACCAAGAGACCCAGTACTTC.